The 4 T cell receptor beta chains below all came from one sample that was sequenced in a study of T cell responses to AZD1222 COVID-19 vaccine. The table came from immunoSEQ multiplex PCR; TCRdb's copy has only in-frame clones and leaves some out. The sample lists 75,000 to 100,000 clones, 88% seen once, with 2.5% to 3.5% in the top ten. This material consisted of peripheral blood, taken on day 0 of AZD1222 vaccination. The source of these receptors is an adult in good health.

The chain employs TRBV28 and TRBJ1-1; D unresolved. V was trimmed by 5 bases and J by 8 bases, leaving 6 bases between them. Germline values: CDR1 MDHEN, CDR2 SYDVKM. The CDR3 consists of 10 residues. DNA of the CDR3: TGTGCCAGCAGTCTCAGGGAAGCTTTCTTT. This codes for CASSLREAFF.

This clone was counted a few times. At one of its ends the junction is not consistent with the germline gene, which may arise from a read error. The rearrangement links TRBV7-7 to TRBJ2-5; TRBD2 matches 16 bases. This CDR3 has 17 amino acids. The germline CDR1 and CDR2 sequences are SSHAT and FNYEAQ (reference sequence). The CDR3 loop is CASSSGTSGREEETQYF. The CDR3 bases are TGTGCTAGCAGCTCCGGGACTAGCGGGAGGGAAGAAGAGACCCAGTACTTC.

The gene calls are TRBV6-5 and TRBJ2-1; 10 positions agree with TRBD2. Trimming cost V 4 bases and J 5 bases; bases outside gene matches: 8. Looked up from germline, CDR1 is MNHEY and CDR2 is SVGAGI. The CDR3 spans 16 residues. Here the CDR3 DNA reads TGTGCCAGCAGTTCCCCGGGACTAGCGAGAGACAATGAGCAGTTCTTC. This translates into CASSSPGLARDNEQFF.

The V and J genes are TRBV18 and TRBJ1-3; 7 nucleotides match TRBD1. The CDR3 length is 15 residues. Looked up from germline, CDR1 is KGHSH and CDR2 is LQKENI. V lost 0 bases to trimming and J lost 7 bases; unmatched junction nucleotides: 6. Here the CDR3 DNA reads TGTGCCAGCTCACCACCGTCGAGGGGGCGTAACACCATATATTTT. This encodes CASSPPSRGRNTIYF.